This T cell receptor (beta chain) originates from a study of Graves' ophthalmopathy and Graves' hyperthyroidism. Symptoms, serum thyroxine and TRAb, thyroid ultrasound, and orbital computed tomography formed the diagnostic basis. With 4 bases removed from V and 1 base from J, the gap between germline ends came to 14 bases. CDR3 length: 15 amino acids. Germline V gene lookup returns CDR1 MGHRA and CDR2 YSYEKL. The study amplified TCR beta CDR3 regions using RNA transcripts. The first-round RT-PCR employed HTBI primers together with the Qiagen OneStep RT-PCR kit. A multiplex PCR was then performed as the second round. TCRdb ran MiXCR on the multiplex PCR reads and lists one entry per CDR3 protein. The repertoire holds roughly 500,000 distinct CDR3 sequences, with approximately 15% as singletons.

Sample: blood. The chain employs TRBV4-1 and TRBJ2-7; tentative D call: TRBD1 (6 bases). The clonotype comes from a woman in her 30s with Graves' ophthalmopathy. CDR3 nucleotide sequence: TGCGCCAGCAGCCCAGACAGGATCTCGTCCTACGAGCAGTACTTC. Protein product: CASSPDRISSYEQYF.